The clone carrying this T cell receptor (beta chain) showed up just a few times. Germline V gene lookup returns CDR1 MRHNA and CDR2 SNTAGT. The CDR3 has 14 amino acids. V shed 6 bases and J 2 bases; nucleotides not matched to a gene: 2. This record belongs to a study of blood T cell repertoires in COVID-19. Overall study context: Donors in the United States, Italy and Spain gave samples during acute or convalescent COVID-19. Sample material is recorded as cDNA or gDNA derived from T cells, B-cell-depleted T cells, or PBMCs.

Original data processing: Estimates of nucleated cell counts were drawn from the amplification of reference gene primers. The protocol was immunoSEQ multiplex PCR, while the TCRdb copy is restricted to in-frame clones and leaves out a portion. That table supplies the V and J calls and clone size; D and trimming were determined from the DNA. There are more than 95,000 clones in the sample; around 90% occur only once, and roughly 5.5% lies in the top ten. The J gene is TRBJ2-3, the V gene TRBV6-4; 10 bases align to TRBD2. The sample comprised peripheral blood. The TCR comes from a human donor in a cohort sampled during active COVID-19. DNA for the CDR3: TGTGCCAGCAGCAGCGGGGGGGCCACAGATACGCAGTATTTT. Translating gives CASSSGGATDTQYF.